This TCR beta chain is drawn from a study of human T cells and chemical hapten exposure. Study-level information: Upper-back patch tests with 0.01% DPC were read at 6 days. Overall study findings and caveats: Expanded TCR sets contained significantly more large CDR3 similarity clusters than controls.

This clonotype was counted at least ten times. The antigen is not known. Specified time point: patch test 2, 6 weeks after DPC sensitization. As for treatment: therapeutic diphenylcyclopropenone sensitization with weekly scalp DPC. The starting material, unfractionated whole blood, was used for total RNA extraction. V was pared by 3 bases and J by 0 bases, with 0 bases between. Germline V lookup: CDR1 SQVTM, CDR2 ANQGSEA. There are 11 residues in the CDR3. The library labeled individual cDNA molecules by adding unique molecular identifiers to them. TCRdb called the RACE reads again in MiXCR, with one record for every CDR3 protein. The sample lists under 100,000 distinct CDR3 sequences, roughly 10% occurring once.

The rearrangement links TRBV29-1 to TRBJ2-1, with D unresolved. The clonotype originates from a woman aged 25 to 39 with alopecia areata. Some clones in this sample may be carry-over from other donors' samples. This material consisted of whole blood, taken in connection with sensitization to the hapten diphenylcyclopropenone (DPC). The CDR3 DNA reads TGCAGCGTTGACTCCTACAATGAGCAGTTCTTC. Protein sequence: CSVDSYNEQFF.